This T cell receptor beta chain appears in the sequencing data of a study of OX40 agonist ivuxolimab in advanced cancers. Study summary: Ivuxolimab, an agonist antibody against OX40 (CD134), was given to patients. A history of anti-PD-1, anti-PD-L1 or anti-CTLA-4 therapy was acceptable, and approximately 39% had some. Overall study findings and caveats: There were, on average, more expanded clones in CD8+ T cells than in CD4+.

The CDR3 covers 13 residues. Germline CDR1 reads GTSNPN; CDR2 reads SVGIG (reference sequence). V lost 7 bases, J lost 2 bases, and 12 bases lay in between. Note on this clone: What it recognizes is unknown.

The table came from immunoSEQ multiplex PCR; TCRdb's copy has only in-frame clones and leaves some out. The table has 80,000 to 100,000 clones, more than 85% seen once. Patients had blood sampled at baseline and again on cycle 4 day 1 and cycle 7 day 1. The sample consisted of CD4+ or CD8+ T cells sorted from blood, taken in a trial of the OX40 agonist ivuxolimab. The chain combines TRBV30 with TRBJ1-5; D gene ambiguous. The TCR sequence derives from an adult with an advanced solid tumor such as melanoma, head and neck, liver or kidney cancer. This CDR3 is CALNAPGNQPQHF. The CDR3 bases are TGTGCCTTAAACGCCCCGGGCAATCAGCCCCAGCATTTT.